This T cell receptor (beta chain) came from a study of T-cell reconstitution after alpha-beta-depleted transplantation in children. Construction of the TCRbeta library involved unique molecular identifiers. A single record per CDR3 protein comes from TCRdb applying MiXCR to the PCR reads. The sample shows roughly 48,000 distinct CDR3 sequences, 5.8% of them seen only once. Study-level results: Diversity and T-cell counts at one year after transplant derived mostly from new T cells. Expanded clones from the graft, numbering several hundred, reportedly supplied alpha-beta T cells about two months after transplant. From surviving recipient T cells and thymic progenitors came the high day-60 TCRbeta diversity observed in some patients.

Of note for this clonotype: Its antigen is undetermined.

Trimming removed 4 bases from V and 5 bases from J, with 9 bases in between. There are 13 residues in the CDR3. CDR1 and CDR2 from the germline V gene are MNHNS and SASEGT. The sequence was collected from a female patient between 2 and 15 years old who had a stem cell transplant for aplastic anemia, so the T cells may come from the graft donor. The rearrangement joins TRBV6-1 to TRBJ1-5; perhaps TRBD1 as D (6 bases). The sample here was PBMCs, mostly from graft donor cells, taken 60 days after TCRalphabeta/CD19-depleted stem cell transplant. This CDR3 reads CASSGQGHQPQHF. In nucleotides, the CDR3 is TGTGCCAGCAGTGGGCAGGGGCATCAGCCCCAGCATTTT.